Presented here are 7 T cell receptor beta chains from one specimen sequenced in a study of response to subunit inactivated influenza vaccine. TCRdb called the RT-PCR reads again in MiXCR, with one record for every CDR3 protein. Among roughly 780,000 distinct CDR3 sequences listed, approximately 18% were seen once. The specimen comprised PBMCs from blood, sampled more than 4 days after vaccination. These receptors were obtained from a man aged 45-65 years who received an inactivated influenza vaccine.

The CDR3 here is CASSITGAKGNTGELFF. CDR3 DNA: TGTGCCAGCAGTATAACAGGGGCCAAGGGAAACACCGGGGAGCTGTTTTTT. This rearrangement joins TRBV5-5 to TRBJ2-2, with 7 positions matching TRBD1. The V gene end was trimmed by 5 bases and the J gene end by 2 bases; junction bases not matched to a gene: 12. CDR3 size: 17 residues. From germline, CDR1 is SGHKS and CDR2 YYEKEE (reference sequence). Complete variable domain (other parts from reference TRBV5-5 and TRBJ2-2): DAGVTQSPTHLIKTRGQQVTLRCSPISGHKSVSWYQQVLGQGPQFIFQYYEKEERGRGNFPDRFSARQFPNYSSELNVNALLLGDSALYLCASSITGAKGNTGELFFGEGSRLTVL.

A few counts support this clonotype. The chain uses TRBV20-1 and TRBJ1-2, with 8 bases that match TRBD1. Germline CDR1 is DFQATT and CDR2 is SNEGSKA (reference sequence). This CDR3 comprises 14 residues. Unmatched junction bases numbered 14, after V lost 6 bases and J lost 8 bases. CDR3 amino acids: CSALNPGQARGYTF. In DNA, the CDR3 is TGCAGTGCCCTCAACCCGGGACAGGCGCGGGGCTACACCTTC.

V and J are TRBV4-3 and TRBJ2-2, with 9 bases aligning to TRBD1. Trimming at V came to 1 base and at J to 6 bases, leaving 6 bases not matched to a gene. This CDR3 region has 16 residues. Germline CDR1 LGHNA, CDR2 YSLEER. In DNA, the CDR3 is TGCGCCAGCAGCCAAGTGGGACAGGGTTTGGCCGGGGAGCTGTTTTTT. Translated: CASSQVGQGLAGELFF.

This clonotype was recorded many times. This chain connects TRBV5-1 to TRBJ2-1; weak D call: TRBD2 (6 bases). Germline CDR1 reads SGHRS; CDR2 reads YFSETQ. V lost 4 bases and J 7 bases, leaving 15 bases between the germline ends. The CDR3 totals 14 residues. Written as DNA, the CDR3 is TGCGCCAGCAGCATTGGAGGGCCGGGGAATGAGCAGTTCTTC. Translating gives CASSIGGPGNEQFF.

This CDR3 reads CASSFTQPGTQYF. CDR3 in DNA: TGTGCCAGCAGCTTCACCCAGCCTGGGACCCAGTACTTC. The chain combines TRBV7-2 with TRBJ2-5; D is uncertain. V lost 3 bases and J 7 bases, leaving 12 bases between the germline ends. The CDR3 sequence is 13 residues long. CDR1 is SGHTA and CDR2 is FQGNSA in the germline V gene.

The chain uses TRBV12-3 or TRBV12-4 and TRBJ2-1; weak D call: TRBD2 (6 bases). The germline V and J ends were trimmed by 2 bases and 8 bases, with 22 bases remaining between them. The CDR3 runs 17 residues. CDR3 DNA sequence: TGTGCCAGCAGTTTATTCCCGCTAGCGAGAGAGGGCTATGAGCAGTTCTTC. Its protein product is CASSLFPLAREGYEQFF.

As to this clonotype: Sequence at one end of the junction differs from germline and may be a read error. The V call is TRBV6-4, the J call TRBJ2-1; D is possibly TRBD1 (5 bases). CDR3 length equals 15 residues. Germline V gene sequence: CDR1 MRHNA, CDR2 SNTAGT. This chain's CDR3 is CASRPRGLGHNEQFF. The CDR3 nucleotides read TGCGCCAGCAGACCGCGTGGGCTGGGGCACAATGAGCAGTTCTTC.